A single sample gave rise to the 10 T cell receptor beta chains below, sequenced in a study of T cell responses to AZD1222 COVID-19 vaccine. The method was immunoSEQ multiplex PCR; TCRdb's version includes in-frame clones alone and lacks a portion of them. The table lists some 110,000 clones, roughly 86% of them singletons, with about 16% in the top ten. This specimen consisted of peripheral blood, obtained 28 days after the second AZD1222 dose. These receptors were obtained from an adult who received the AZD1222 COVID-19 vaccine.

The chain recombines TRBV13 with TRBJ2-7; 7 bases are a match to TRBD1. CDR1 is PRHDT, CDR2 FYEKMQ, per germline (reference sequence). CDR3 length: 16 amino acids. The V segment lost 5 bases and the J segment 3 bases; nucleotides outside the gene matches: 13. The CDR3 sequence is CASSARGSGQDYEQYF. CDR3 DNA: TGTGCCAGCAGCGCCCGAGGATCTGGACAGGACTACGAGCAGTACTTC.

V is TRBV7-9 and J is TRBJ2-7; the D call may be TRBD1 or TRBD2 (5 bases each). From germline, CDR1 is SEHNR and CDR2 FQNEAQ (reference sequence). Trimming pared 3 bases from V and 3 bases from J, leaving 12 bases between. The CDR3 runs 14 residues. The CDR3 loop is CASSFGGSVYEQYF. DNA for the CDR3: TGTGCCAGCAGCTTTGGGGGTTCGGTCTACGAGCAGTACTTC.

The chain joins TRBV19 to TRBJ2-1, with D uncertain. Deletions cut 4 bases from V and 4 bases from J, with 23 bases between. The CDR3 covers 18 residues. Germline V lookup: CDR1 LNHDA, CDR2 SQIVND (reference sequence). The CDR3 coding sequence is TGTGCCAGTAGTAGTATGACCCCAAACCTAAGGGTATACAATGAGCAGTTCTTC. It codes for CASSSMTPNLRVYNEQFF. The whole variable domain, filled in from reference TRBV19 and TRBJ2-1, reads DGGITQSPKYLFRKEGQNVTLSCEQNLNHDAMYWYRQDPGQGLRLIYYSQIVNDFQKGDIAEGYSVSREKKESFPLTVTSAQKNPTAFYLCASSSMTPNLRVYNEQFFGPGTRLTVL.

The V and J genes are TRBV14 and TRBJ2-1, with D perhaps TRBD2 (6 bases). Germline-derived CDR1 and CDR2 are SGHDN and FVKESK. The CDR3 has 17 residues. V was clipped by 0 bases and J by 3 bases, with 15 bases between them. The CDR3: CASSQEGLSLNYNEQFF. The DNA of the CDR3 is TGTGCCAGCAGCCAAGAGGGACTCTCACTCAACTACAATGAGCAGTTCTTC. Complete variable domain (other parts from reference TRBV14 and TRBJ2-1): EAGVTQFPSHSVIEKGQTVTLRCDPISGHDNLYWYRRVMGKEIKFLLHFVKESKQDESGMPNNRFLAERTGGTYSTLKVQPAELEDSGVYFCASSQEGLSLNYNEQFFGPGTRLTVL.

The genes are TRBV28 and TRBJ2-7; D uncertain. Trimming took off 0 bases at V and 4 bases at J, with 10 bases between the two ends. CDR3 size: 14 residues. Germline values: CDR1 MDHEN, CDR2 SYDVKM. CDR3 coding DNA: TGTGCCAGCAGTTTATGGTCGGGCGGATACGAGCAGTACTTC. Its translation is CASSLWSGGYEQYF.

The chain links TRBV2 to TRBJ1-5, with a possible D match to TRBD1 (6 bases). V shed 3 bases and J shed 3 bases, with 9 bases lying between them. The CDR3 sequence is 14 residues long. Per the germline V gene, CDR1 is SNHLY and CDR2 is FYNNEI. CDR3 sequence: CASSDDRINQPQHF. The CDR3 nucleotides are TGTGCCAGCAGTGACGACAGGATCAATCAGCCCCAGCATTTT.

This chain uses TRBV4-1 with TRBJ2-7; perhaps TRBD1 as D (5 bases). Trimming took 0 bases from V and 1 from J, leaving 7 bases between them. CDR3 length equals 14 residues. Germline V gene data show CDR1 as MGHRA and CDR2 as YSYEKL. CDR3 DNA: TGCGCCAGCAGCCAAGAGACAGCATCCTACGAGCAGTACTTC. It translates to CASSQETASYEQYF.

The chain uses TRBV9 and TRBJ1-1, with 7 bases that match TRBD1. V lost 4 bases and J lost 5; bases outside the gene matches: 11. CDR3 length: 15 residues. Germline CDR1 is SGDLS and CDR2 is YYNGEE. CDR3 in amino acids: CASSLDEQGWTEAFF. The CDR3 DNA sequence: TGTGCCAGCAGCCTTGATGAACAGGGGTGGACTGAAGCTTTCTTT.

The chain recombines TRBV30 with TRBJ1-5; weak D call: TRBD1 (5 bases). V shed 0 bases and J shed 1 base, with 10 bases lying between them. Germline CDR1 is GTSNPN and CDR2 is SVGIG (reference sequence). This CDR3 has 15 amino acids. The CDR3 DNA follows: TGTGCCTGGAGTGTACTAGGGGTGAGCAATCAGCCCCAGCATTTT. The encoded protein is CAWSVLGVSNQPQHF.

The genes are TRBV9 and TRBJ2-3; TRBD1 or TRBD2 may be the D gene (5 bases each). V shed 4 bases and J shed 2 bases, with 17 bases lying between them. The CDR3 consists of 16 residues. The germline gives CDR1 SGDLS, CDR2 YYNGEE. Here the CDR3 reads CASSLGPATFTDTQYF. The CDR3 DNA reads TGTGCCAGCAGCTTGGGACCAGCGACGTTCACAGATACGCAGTATTTT.